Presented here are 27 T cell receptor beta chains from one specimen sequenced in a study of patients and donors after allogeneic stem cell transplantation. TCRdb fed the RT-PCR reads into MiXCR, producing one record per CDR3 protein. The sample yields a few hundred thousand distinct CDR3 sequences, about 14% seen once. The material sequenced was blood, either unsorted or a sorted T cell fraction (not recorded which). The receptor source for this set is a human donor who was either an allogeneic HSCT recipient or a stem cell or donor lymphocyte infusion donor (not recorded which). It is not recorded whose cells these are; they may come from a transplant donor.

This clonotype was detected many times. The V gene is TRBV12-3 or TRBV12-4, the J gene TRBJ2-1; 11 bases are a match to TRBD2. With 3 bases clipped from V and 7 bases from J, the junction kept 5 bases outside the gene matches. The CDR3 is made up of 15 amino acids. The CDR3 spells CASSFSGGGVNEQFF. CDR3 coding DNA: TGTGCCAGCAGTTTTAGCGGGGGGGGCGTTAATGAGCAGTTCTTC.

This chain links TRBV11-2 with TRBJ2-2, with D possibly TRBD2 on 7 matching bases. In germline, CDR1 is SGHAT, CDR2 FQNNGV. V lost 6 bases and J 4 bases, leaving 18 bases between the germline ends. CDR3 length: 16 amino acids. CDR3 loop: CASRKLGGASTGELFF. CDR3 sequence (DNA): TGTGCCAGCAGAAAACTGGGGGGGGCGAGCACCGGGGAGCTGTTTTTT.

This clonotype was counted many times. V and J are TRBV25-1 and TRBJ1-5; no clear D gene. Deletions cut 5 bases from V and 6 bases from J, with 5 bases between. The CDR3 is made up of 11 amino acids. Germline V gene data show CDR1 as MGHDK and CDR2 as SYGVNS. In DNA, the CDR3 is TGTGCCAGCAGTAGAACTCAGCCCCAGCATTTT. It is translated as CASSRTQPQHF.

The CDR3 region has the DNA TGCGCCAGCAGCTTCGGAACACAAGAGACCCAGTACTTC. It specifies CASSFGTQETQYF. The rearrangement links TRBV5-1 to TRBJ2-5; D is ambiguous. V lost 2 bases and J 2 bases, leaving 7 bases between the germline ends. CDR3 size: 13 residues. Germline V gene data show CDR1 as SGHRS and CDR2 as YFSETQ.

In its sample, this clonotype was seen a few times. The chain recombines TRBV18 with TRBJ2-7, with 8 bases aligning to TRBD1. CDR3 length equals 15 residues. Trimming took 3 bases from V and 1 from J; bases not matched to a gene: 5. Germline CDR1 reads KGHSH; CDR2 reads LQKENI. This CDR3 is CASSPGRTGSYEQYF. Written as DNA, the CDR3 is TGTGCCAGCTCACCGGGAAGGACAGGGTCCTACGAGCAGTACTTC.

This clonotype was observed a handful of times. CDR3 sequence: CASSFLTDNTEAFF. DNA of the CDR3: TGCGCCAGCAGCTTCTTGACGGACAACACTGAAGCTTTCTTT. The gene calls are TRBV5-1 and TRBJ1-1; no clear D. Germline-derived CDR1 and CDR2 are SGHRS and YFSETQ. Between the trimmed V and J ends, which lost 2 bases and 2 bases, there was a span of 10 bases. The CDR3 spans 14 residues.

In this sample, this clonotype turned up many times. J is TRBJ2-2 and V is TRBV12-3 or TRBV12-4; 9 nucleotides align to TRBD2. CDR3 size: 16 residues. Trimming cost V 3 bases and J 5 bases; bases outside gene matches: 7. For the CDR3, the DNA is TGTGCCAGCAGTTTCATTGGCGGGAGGGGGACCGGGGAGCTGTTTTTT. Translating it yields CASSFIGGRGTGELFF.

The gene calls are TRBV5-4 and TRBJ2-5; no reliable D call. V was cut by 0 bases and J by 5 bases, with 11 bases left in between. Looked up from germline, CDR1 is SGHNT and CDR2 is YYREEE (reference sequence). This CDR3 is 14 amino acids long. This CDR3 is CASSLDGLGETQYF. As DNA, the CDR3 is TGTGCCAGCAGCTTGGATGGCCTTGGGGAGACCCAGTACTTC.

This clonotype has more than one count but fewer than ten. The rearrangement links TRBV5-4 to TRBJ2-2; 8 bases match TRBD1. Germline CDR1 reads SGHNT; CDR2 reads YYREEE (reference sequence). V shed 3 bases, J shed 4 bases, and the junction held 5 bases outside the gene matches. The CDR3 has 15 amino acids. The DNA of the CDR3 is TGTGCCAGCAGCTCGACAGGGGTCAGCACCGGGGAGCTGTTTTTT. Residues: CASSSTGVSTGELFF.

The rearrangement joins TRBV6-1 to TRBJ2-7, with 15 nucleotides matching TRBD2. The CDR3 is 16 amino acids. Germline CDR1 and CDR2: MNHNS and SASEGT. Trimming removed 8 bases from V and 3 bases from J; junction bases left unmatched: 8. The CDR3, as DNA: TGTGCCAGCGGGGGGACTAGCGGGAGGTCTAACTACGAGCAGTACTTC. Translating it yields CASGGTSGRSNYEQYF.

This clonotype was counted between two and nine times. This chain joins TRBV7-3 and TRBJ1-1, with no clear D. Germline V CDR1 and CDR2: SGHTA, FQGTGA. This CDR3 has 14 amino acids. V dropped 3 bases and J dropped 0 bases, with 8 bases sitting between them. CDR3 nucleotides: TGTGCCAGCAGCTTGAGTAACATGAACACTGAAGCTTTCTTT. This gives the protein CASSLSNMNTEAFF.

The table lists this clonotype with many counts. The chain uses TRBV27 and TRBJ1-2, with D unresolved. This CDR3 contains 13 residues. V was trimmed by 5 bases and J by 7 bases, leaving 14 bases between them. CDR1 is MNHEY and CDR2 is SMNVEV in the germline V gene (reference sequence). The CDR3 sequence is CASSPPGGFGYTF. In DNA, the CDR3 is TGTGCCAGCAGTCCCCCGGGAGGGTTTGGCTACACCTTC.

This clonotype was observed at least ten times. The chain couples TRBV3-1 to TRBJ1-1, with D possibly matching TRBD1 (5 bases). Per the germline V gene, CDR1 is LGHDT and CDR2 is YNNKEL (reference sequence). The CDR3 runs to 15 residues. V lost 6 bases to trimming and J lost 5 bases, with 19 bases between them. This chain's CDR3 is CASSPMGPSGTEAFF. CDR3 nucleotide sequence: TGTGCCAGCAGTCCGATGGGACCCTCGGGGACTGAAGCTTTCTTT.

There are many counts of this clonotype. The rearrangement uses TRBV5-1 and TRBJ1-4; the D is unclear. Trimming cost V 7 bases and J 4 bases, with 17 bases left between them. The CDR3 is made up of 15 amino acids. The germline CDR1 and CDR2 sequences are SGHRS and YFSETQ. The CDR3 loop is CASGPGDNLNEKLFF. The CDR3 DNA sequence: TGCGCCAGCGGCCCTGGAGACAACCTTAATGAAAAACTGTTTTTT.

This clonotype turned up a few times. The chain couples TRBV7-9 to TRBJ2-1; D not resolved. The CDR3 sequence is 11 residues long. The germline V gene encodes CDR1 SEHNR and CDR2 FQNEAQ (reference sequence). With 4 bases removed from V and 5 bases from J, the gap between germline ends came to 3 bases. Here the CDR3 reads CASSSNNEQFF. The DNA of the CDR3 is TGTGCCAGCAGCTCGAACAATGAGCAGTTCTTC.

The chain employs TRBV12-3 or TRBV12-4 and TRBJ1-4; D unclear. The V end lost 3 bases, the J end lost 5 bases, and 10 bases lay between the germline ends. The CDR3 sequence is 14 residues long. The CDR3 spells CASSLSSGNEKLFF. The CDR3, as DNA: TGTGCCAGCAGTTTGTCCTCGGGAAATGAAAAACTGTTTTTT.

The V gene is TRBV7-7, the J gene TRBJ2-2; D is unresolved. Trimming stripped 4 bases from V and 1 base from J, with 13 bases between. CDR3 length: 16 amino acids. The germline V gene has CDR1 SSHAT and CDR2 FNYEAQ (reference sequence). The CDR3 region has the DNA TGTGCCAGCAGCTCTTATGGGGTAGAGAACACCGGGGAGCTGTTTTTT. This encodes CASSSYGVENTGELFF.

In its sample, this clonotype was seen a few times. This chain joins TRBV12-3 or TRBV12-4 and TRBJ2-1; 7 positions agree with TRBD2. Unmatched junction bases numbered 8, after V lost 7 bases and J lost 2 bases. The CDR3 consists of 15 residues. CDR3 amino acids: CASIPSGRTYNEQFF. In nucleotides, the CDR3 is TGTGCCAGCATTCCTAGCGGCCGGACCTACAATGAGCAGTTCTTC.

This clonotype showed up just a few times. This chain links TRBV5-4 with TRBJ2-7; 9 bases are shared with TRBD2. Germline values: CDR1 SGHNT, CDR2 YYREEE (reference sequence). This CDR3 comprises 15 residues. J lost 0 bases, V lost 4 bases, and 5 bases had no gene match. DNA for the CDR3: TGTGCCAGCAGCCCAGCGGGAGGTGTCTCCTACGAGCAGTACTTC. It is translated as CASSPAGGVSYEQYF.

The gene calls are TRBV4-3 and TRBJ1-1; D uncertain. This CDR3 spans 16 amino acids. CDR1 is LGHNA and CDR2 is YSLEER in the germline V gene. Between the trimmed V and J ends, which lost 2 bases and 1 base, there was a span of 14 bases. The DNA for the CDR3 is TGCGCCAGCAGCCAACATACCGGGATCCCGAACACTGAAGCTTTCTTT. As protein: CASSQHTGIPNTEAFF.

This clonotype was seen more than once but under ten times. CDR3 protein: CASSVIWGTDTQYF. The CDR3 nucleotides are TGTGCCAGCAGCGTGATATGGGGCACAGATACGCAGTATTTT. V and J are TRBV9 and TRBJ2-3; D unresolved. Germline values: CDR1 SGDLS, CDR2 YYNGEE. CDR3 length: 14 residues. The V and J ends lost 2 bases and 1 base respectively, with 8 bases between them.

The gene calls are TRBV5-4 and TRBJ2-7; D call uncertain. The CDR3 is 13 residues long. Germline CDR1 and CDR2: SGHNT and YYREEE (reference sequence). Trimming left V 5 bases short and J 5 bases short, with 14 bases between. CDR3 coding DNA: TGTGCCAGCAGGACCGGGCCGTCAAACGAGCAGTACTTC. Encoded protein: CASRTGPSNEQYF.

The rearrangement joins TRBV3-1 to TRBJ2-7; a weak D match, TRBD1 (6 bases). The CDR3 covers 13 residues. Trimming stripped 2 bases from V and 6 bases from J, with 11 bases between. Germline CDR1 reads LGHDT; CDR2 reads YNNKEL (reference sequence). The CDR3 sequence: CASSQPGQIEQYF. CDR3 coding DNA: TGTGCCAGCAGCCAACCCGGACAGATCGAGCAGTACTTC.

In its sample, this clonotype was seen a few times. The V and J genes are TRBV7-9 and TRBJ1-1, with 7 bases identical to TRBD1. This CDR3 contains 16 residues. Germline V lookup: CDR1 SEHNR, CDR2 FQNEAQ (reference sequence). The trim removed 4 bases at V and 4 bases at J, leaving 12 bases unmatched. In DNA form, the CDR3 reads TGTGCCAGCAGCTCGCCGGCAGGGGGTAGGAGCACTGAAGCTTTCTTT. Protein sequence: CASSSPAGGRSTEAFF.

The DNA of the CDR3 is TGCGCCAGCAGCTTGGCAGTTGGGGTCGGCGGTGGGGCCAACGTCCTGACTTTC. Its translation is CASSLAVGVGGGANVLTF. The V and J genes are TRBV5-1 and TRBJ2-6; D is ambiguous. The CDR3 sequence is 18 residues long. Trimming removed 0 bases from V and 3 bases from J, with 16 bases in between. Per the germline V gene, CDR1 is SGHRS and CDR2 is YFSETQ.

The chain's CDR3 is CASSQDRRENQPQHF. The CDR3 bases are TGTGCCAGCAGCCAAGATCGAAGGGAAAATCAGCCCCAGCATTTT. This sequence joins TRBV4-2 and TRBJ1-5; no clear D gene. The CDR3 is made up of 15 amino acids. Trimming stripped 0 bases from V and 4 bases from J, with 10 bases between. The germline gives CDR1 LGHNA, CDR2 YNFKEQ.

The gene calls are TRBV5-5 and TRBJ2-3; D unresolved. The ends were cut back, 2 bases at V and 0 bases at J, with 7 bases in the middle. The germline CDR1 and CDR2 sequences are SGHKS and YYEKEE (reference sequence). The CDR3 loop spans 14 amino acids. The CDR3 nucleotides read TGTGCCAGCAGCTTTGGCCGAAGCACAGATACGCAGTATTTT. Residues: CASSFGRSTDTQYF.